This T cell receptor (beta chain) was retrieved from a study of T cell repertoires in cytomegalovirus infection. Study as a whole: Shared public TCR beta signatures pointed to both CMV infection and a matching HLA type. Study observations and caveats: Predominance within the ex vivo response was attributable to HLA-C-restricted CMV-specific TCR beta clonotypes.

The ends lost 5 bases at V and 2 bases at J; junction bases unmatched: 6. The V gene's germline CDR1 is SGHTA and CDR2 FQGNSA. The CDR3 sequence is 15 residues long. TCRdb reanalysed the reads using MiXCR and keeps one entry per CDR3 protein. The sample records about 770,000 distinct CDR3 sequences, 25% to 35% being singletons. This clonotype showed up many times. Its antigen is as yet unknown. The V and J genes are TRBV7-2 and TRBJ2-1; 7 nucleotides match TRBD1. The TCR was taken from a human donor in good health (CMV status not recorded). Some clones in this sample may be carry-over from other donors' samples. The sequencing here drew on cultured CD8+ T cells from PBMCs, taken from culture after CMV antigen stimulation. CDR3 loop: CASSRPGQTYNEQFF. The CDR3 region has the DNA TGTGCCAGCAGCCGCCCGGGACAGACCTACAATGAGCAGTTCTTC.